This entry lists 15 T cell receptor beta chains sequenced from one sample in a study of CXCR3-negative and CXCR3-positive naive CD8 T cells. For these receptors, no antigen is known. 5' RACE with UMI labels generated the TRB cDNA libraries. One entry per CDR3 protein, without DNA, is what TCRdb gives after re-calling the 5' RACE reads. This repertoire comprises 140,000 to 150,000 distinct CDR3 sequences; its ten largest clones make up over 0.25%. General observations from the study: TRB CDR3s were more hydrophobic in CXCR3-positive than in CXCR3-negative naive cells.

The specimen was naive CXCR3+ CD8+ T cells from blood. Subset given: CD45RO-CCR7+CD27+CD95- naive CD8+ T cells expressing CXCR3 (TNR3+). These receptors came from a human donor in good health. Some clones in this sample may be carry-over from other donors' samples.

The chain joins TRBV7-9 to TRBJ2-5; TCRdb's assignment of TRBD1 cannot be checked, as there is no DNA. The CDR3 has 15 residues. Germline CDR1 reads SEHNR; CDR2 reads FQNEAQ (reference sequence). The CDR3 here is CASSYQVDSQETQYF.

CDR3 sequence: CASSFGGGDEQFF. This chain uses TRBV7-3 with TRBJ2-1; TCRdb proposes TRBD1, but this gene call is untestable without DNA. The CDR3 has 13 residues. CDR1 and CDR2 (germline): SGHTA, FQGTGA. Drawing the rest from reference TRBV7-3 and TRBJ2-1, the complete variable domain is GAGVSQTPSNKVTEKGKYVELRCDPISGHTALYWYRQSLGQGPEFLIYFQGTGAADDSGLPNDRFFAVRPEGSVSTLKIQRTERGDSAVYLCASSFGGGDEQFFGPGTRLTVL.

The chain is built from TRBV4-3 and TRBJ2-7; TCRdb gives TRBD1 as the D gene, but with no DNA this cannot be confirmed. Germline V lookup: CDR1 LGHNA, CDR2 YSLEER. This CDR3 is built from 17 residues. The CDR3 protein is CASSQETRGEGFYEQYF.

The rearrangement links TRBV2 to TRBJ2-7; the D call of TRBD1 rests on TCRdb alone, since no DNA is present to check it. Germline-derived CDR1 and CDR2 are SNHLY and FYNNEI. The CDR3 has 15 residues. The CDR3 is CASSTTGGEADEQYF. The full variable domain, its missing parts supplied by reference TRBV2 and TRBJ2-7, is EPEVTQTPSHQVTQMGQEVILRCVPISNHLYFYWYRQILGQKVEFLVSFYNNEISEKSEIFDDQFSVERPDGSNFTLKIRSTKLEDSAMYFCASSTTGGEADEQYFGPGTRLTVT.

V usage is TRBV12-3 or TRBV12-4 and J usage is TRBJ1-1; absent DNA, TCRdb's TRBD1 call cannot be checked. This CDR3 has 16 residues. The CDR3 loop reads CASSFSPGQGETEAFF.

The chain recombines TRBV29-1 with TRBJ2-2. CDR1 SQVTM and CDR2 ANQGSEA come from the germline V gene. The CDR3 has 13 residues. This chain's CDR3 is CSVEGGNTGELFF.

V is TRBV7-2 and J is TRBJ2-3; absent DNA, TCRdb's TRBD1 call cannot be checked. The CDR3 totals 13 residues. Germline loops: CDR1 SGHTA, CDR2 FQGNSA. CDR3 in amino acids: CASSLEWAPGQYF.

V and J are TRBV20-1 and TRBJ2-1; the D gene TCRdb calls, TRBD1, cannot be checked with no DNA. This CDR3 has 17 amino acids. Per germline, CDR1 DFQATT and CDR2 SNEGSKA (reference sequence). The CDR3 reads CSARDRFGRGGFDEQFF.

The chain employs TRBV15 and TRBJ2-1; the TCRdb D gene call, TRBD1, has no DNA to confirm it. This CDR3 is built from 14 residues. Germline CDR1 LNHNV, CDR2 YYDKDF (reference sequence). Here the CDR3 reads CATSRVQGVGLQFF.

The V and J genes are TRBV11-2 and TRBJ2-1; the D gene TCRdb calls, TRBD1, cannot be checked with no DNA. CDR3 length: 13 residues. Germline CDR1 SGHAT, CDR2 FQNNGV. CDR3 in amino acids: CASSQTGGNEQFF. Full variable domain (remainder filled in from reference TRBV11-2 and TRBJ2-1): EAGVAQSPRYKIIEKRQSVAFWCNPISGHATLYWYQQILGQGPKLLIQFQNNGVVDDSQLPKDRFSAERLKGVDSTLKIQPAKLEDSAVYLCASSQTGGNEQFFGPGTRLTVL.

The genes are TRBV7-9 and TRBJ2-1. This CDR3 is 12 amino acids long. The germline CDR1 and CDR2 sequences are SEHNR and FQNEAQ (reference sequence). The CDR3 is CASSLGGGEQFF.

The chain combines TRBV20-1 with TRBJ2-7; TCRdb names TRBD2, which stays unverified in the absence of DNA. The germline V gene has CDR1 DFQATT and CDR2 SNEGSKA (reference sequence). This CDR3 region has 17 residues. Here the CDR3 reads CSARDGASGRAPYEQYF.

The chain recombines TRBV29-1 with TRBJ2-1; the TCRdb D gene call, TRBD1, has no DNA to confirm it. Germline V gene sequence: CDR1 SQVTM, CDR2 ANQGSEA. This CDR3 spans 14 amino acids. The CDR3 sequence: CSVAGSQEYNEQFF.

Here the CDR3 reads CASSRSGQTDTQYF. The V gene is TRBV7-2, the J gene TRBJ2-3; TCRdb picks TRBD1, but there is no DNA to check that call. This CDR3 comprises 14 residues. Germline CDR1 and CDR2: SGHTA and FQGNSA.

This chain links TRBV28 with TRBJ1-4; the TRBD1 assignment by TCRdb is unverifiable without DNA. CDR3 length: 15 residues. CDR1 is MDHEN and CDR2 is SYDVKM in the germline V gene. CDR3 in amino acids: CASSLPLTGAEKLFF.